This T cell receptor beta chain was sequenced for a study of blood T cells in healthy people across ages (dated by TCRdb to 2014 to 2015). With regard to the full study: In model experiments, template switching captured about one uniquely barcoded TCR beta cDNA molecule for every two T cells. To avoid experimental bias, donors of different ages were distributed randomly across sequencing lanes. Age-related changes in TCR beta repertoire diversity were measured in the study by deep sequencing normalized with unique cDNA molecular identifiers. Using the same blood draw, the study looked at two additional independent replicas of 1 million unique cDNA reads for two donors, one aged 18 to 30 and the other aged 80 or older. The donors were divided into four age groups: young (average about 15 years), middle-aged (approximately 41), aged (approximately 62) and long-lived (82). Here is what the overall study found, with its caveats: Since profiling was done on bulk unsorted PBMCs, naive and antigen-experienced compartments could not be conclusively compared. There was a strong correlation between observed TCR beta diversity and the percentage of naive T cells measured by flow cytometry. Observed TCR beta diversity per million T cells fell roughly linearly with age, and a significant reduction was already apparent by age about 43. Estimates of total diversity based on one million sequenced T cells were regarded as lower bounds and as underestimates. Compared with the aged group, the long-lived group had more naive CD4+ T cells, fewer expanded clones and increased TCR diversity, suggesting age selection. Donor CMV infection status was unknown, potentially confounding age-related changes in expanded clonotypes.

The method behind the library was 5' RACE. Sequencing took place on an Illumina HiSeq 2500. A second PCR of about 6 to 11 cycles was run with a J-beta primer mix and a sample-barcoded 5' primer. A template-switch 5' adaptor carrying 12 random nucleotides introduced a unique molecular identifier onto each TCR beta cDNA molecule. Each sample yielded at least 3 million CDR3-containing paired-end reads. All of the RNA was converted into first-strand cDNA using the Mint cDNA synthesis kit, with a TRBC-specific oligonucleotide serving as the primer. All cDNA was treated with uracil-DNA glycosylase and then went through a first 18-cycle PCR with the universal primers M1SS and BC2_uni_R. In the source study's methods: Each sample was normalized by randomly selecting 1 million high-quality reads, each carrying a distinct molecular identifier. Instead of being binned into consensus sequences, reads that shared molecular identifiers were thrown out. CDR3 identification, clonotype clustering and error correction used MiTCR with a Q25 quality threshold and the strictest error-elimination algorithm. A nonparametric unseen species model with Euler transformation was used to estimate lower-bound total TCR beta diversity. TCRdb reran the public reads through fastp at Q25 and MiXCR, keeping productive beta chains. Entries that share a CDR3 protein sequence are merged under the most common genes and DNA. What appears here as the V and J calls and clone size reflects TCRdb's work, not the paper's. Counted in this sample were 1.5 million to 2 million distinct CDR3 sequences; over 25% of them appeared once. The ten largest clones add up to 7.7% of the sample.

This clonotype was counted a few times. Its antigen has not been determined. Per-base qualities were not stored, and no clone one base away is much larger. Donors were 35 to 40 systemically healthy Caucasian individuals from Russia aged 6 to 90 years. Ten milliliters of peripheral blood were drawn from each donor into EDTA-treated Vacutainer tubes. Ficoll-Paque density-gradient centrifugation was used to isolate PBMCs, with at least 6.5 million per sample. Trizol reagent was used to extract total RNA from the PBMCs, yielding at least 5.5 micrograms per sample. The percentages of naive CD45RAhigh/CD27high T cells were determined by flow cytometry on a PBMC aliquot from every donor. The CDR3 sequence holds 16 residues, the cysteine and phenylalanine included. Only the CDR3 DNA is retained, 48 bases long and in frame from the first base. The germline V gene provides CDR1 SGHAT and CDR2 FQNNGV. For this chain, trimming is 3 bases at the V end and 7 bases at the J end, and the number of junction bases without a gene match is 8.

Sequencing input: blood. The source of this sequence is a woman in her twenties or thirties in good health. The receptor chain draws on TRBV11-2 and TRBJ1-4; TRBD1 fits 10 bases in the junction. The nucleotides are TGTGCCAGCAGCTTGACAGGGGGCAAAGTTGGTGAAAAACTGTTTTTT. It specifies CASSLTGGKVGEKLFF.